This T cell receptor (beta chain) came from a study of T cells in Graves' hyperthyroidism and ophthalmopathy. General observations from the study: Blood samples included most of the expanded thyroid clonotypes exceeding 0.001.

CDR1 and CDR2 (germline): SQVTM, ANQGSEA. With V trimmed by 6 bases and J by 3 bases, 7 bases remained unmatched. The CDR3 is 14 residues long. RNA transcripts yielded amplified TCR beta CDR3 regions. RT-PCR in the first round (using the HTBI primer set) targeted the TCR CDR3. TCRdb called the multiplex PCR reads again in MiXCR, with one record for every CDR3 protein. Here the sample spans a few hundred thousand distinct CDR3 sequences, about 15% being singletons. This clonotype showed up just a few times. Its antigen is currently unknown. Sequenced input: blood. This receptor was taken from a woman in her 30s with Graves' ophthalmopathy. This chain joins TRBV29-1 and TRBJ2-4; 8 bases agree with TRBD1. CDR3 coding DNA: TGCAGCGTAGCACAGGGGGTCGGCAAAAACATTCAGTACTTC. Its protein product is CSVAQGVGKNIQYF.